This is a list of T cell receptor beta chains from one sample in a study of blood T cell repertoires in COVID-19. TCRdb's table, derived via immunoSEQ multiplex PCR, lists solely in-frame clones and lacks some. The table includes some 100,000 clones, roughly nine tenths detected once. What was sequenced was peripheral blood. All receptors come from a man between 70 and 80 years old who had recovered from COVID-19. CDR3s include the opening cysteine and the closing phenylalanine or tryptophan. The D gene is left open where the match is weak. The size of a clone is reported for some rows only, either as once, few or many, or as a class for expanded clones.

v_call	j_call	d_call	clone_size	cdr3_nt	cdr3_aa
TRBV12-1	TRBJ2-1	NA	NA	TGTGCCAGCAGCGGGCCCAGGGGGCACTCCTACAATGAGCAGTTCTTC	CASSGPRGHSYNEQFF
TRBV30	TRBJ1-2	NA	NA	TGTGCCTGGAGTGAACAGGGCTACGGCTACACCTTC	CAWSEQGYGYTF
TRBV5-1	TRBJ2-7	NA	NA	TGCGCCAGCAACCCTCAGGGGCCCCTTGACGAGCAGTACTTC	CASNPQGPLDEQYF
TRBV5-1	TRBJ2-1	NA	NA	TGCGCCAGCAGCTCCTCTTCGGACGGGGAGGAGCAGTTCTTC	CASSSSSDGEEQFF
TRBV15	TRBJ1-5	NA	NA	TGTGCCACCAGCCAGGGCGTGCATCAGCCCCAGCATTTT	CATSQGVHQPQHF
TRBV28	TRBJ2-7	TRBD1	few	TGTGCCAGCAGTCTAGGACAGGGTTGGTACTTC	CASSLGQGWYF
TRBV24-1	TRBJ2-4	NA	NA	TGTGCCACCAGTGACCCCGGGACAGCGGGAAACATTCAGTACTTC	CATSDPGTAGNIQYF
TRBV28	TRBJ2-1	TRBD2	NA	TGTGCCAGCAGTTCCCTAGCGGGAGGGCCTTACAATGAGCAGTTCTTC	CASSSLAGGPYNEQFF
TRBV19	TRBJ1-2	NA	NA	TGTGCCAGTAGTACGCCGACTGGATATGGCTACACCTTC	CASSTPTGYGYTF
TRBV3-1/TRBV3-2	TRBJ1-3	TRBD1	NA	TGTGCCAGCAGCCCTGCTCGGGGACAGGGTATACACACCATATATTTT	CASSPARGQGIHTIYF
TRBV28	TRBJ1-1	TRBD1	NA	TGTGCCAGCAGCCCTAGACAGGGGAGGACTTTT	CASSPRQGRTF
TRBV5-5	TRBJ2-3	NA	NA	TGTGCCAGCAGCTTGAGCGGGAGCACAGATACGCAGTATTTT	CASSLSGSTDTQYF
TRBV5-4	TRBJ2-5	NA	NA	TGTGCCAGCAGCTCGGACAGACAAGAGACCCAGTACTTC	CASSSDRQETQYF
TRBV6-2/TRBV6-3	TRBJ2-3	TRBD1	NA	TGTGCCAGCAGCCGATCGACAGGGGCCCAAATCCTCACAGATACGCAGTATTTT	CASSRSTGAQILTDTQYF
TRBV7-6	TRBJ2-1	NA	NA	TGTGCCAGCAGCTCGCTAGCGACCTCCTACAATGAGCAGTTCTTC	CASSSLATSYNEQFF
TRBV28	TRBJ1-1	NA	NA	TGTGCCAGCAGTTTATTTGGTCAGGGAAAGACTGAAGCTTTCTTT	CASSLFGQGKTEAFF
TRBV11-3	TRBJ2-1	NA	NA	TGTGCCAGCAGCAGTAGCTCCTACAATGAGCAGTTCTTC	CASSSSSYNEQFF
TRBV6-6	TRBJ1-5	NA	NA	TGTGCCAGCAGCTCCGGTCCGCAGCCCCAGCATTTT	CASSSGPQPQHF